This entry lists 8 T cell receptor beta chains sequenced from one sample in a study of T cells in narcolepsy. Assay used: immunoSEQ multiplex PCR; TCRdb lists only in-frame clones, some missing. The sample lists about 35,000 clones; approximately 80% were seen once. Source material: memory (CD45RA-) CD4+ T cells from blood. Receptor source: a human donor in good health.

The J gene is TRBJ2-7, the V gene TRBV5-1, with 7 bases identical to TRBD1. CDR1 is SGHRS and CDR2 is YFSETQ in the germline V gene. The CDR3 runs 15 residues. J gave up 4 bases and V 5 bases, and 12 bases lay outside the gene matches. CDR3 nucleotide sequence: TGCGCCAGCAGAACACAAGGGACAGCAGGGTACGAGCAGTACTTC. This encodes CASRTQGTAGYEQYF.

The chain recombines TRBV30 with TRBJ2-5; 7 bases are a match to TRBD1. CDR3 length: 12 residues. J gave up 5 bases and V 6 bases, and 6 bases lay outside the gene matches. Germline assignment: CDR1 GTSNPN and CDR2 SVGIG (reference sequence). CDR3 nucleotide sequence: TGTGCCTGTAAACAGGGGATGGAGACCCAGTACTTC. Translation gives CACKQGMETQYF. Drawing the rest from reference TRBV30 and TRBJ2-5, the complete variable domain is SQTIHQWPATLVQPVGSPLSLECTVEGTSNPNLYWYRQAAGRGLQLLFYSVGIGQISSEVPQNLSASRPQDRQFILSSKKLLLSDSGFYLCACKQGMETQYFGPGTRLLVL.

This chain uses TRBV7-6 with TRBJ2-2; D may be TRBD2 (7 bases). Germline CDR1 and CDR2: SGHVS and FNYEAQ. This CDR3 has 14 residues. Trimming pared 8 bases from V and 4 bases from J, leaving 14 bases between. CDR3 DNA sequence: TGTGCCAGCCGAGGGGGGGCGGGCACCGGGGAGCTGTTTTTT. It translates to CASRGGAGTGELFF.

The chain couples TRBV5-5 to TRBJ1-4, with D uncertain. The CDR3 sequence is 13 residues long. The V end lost 4 bases, the J end lost 6 bases, and 10 bases lay between the germline ends. Germline V gene lookup returns CDR1 SGHKS and CDR2 YYEKEE (reference sequence). CDR3 in DNA: TGTGCCAGCAGCCGAGGACCGGATGAAAAACTGTTTTTT. It is translated as CASSRGPDEKLFF.

This chain links TRBV7-8 with TRBJ1-1, with a tentative D call TRBD1 (6 bases). Trimming removed 2 bases from V and 0 bases from J, with 16 bases in between. Germline-derived CDR1 and CDR2 are SGHVS and FQNEAQ. The CDR3 spans 17 residues. CDR3 sequence (DNA): TGTGCCAGCAGCTTATTACGGGACACGAGTTTGAACACTGAAGCTTTCTTT. It codes for CASSLLRDTSLNTEAFF.

V and J are TRBV5-1 and TRBJ1-2; 7 nucleotides agree with TRBD1. This CDR3 comprises 14 residues. Germline loops: CDR1 SGHRS, CDR2 YFSETQ. Losses at the gene ends were 3 bases for V and 5 bases for J; bases not matched to a gene: 7. CDR3 DNA: TGCGCCAGCAGCTCAGATACAGGGGTTTATGGCTACACCTTC. Translation gives CASSSDTGVYGYTF.

The chain employs TRBV9 and TRBJ1-2; D not certain. Looked up from germline, CDR1 is SGDLS and CDR2 is YYNGEE. This CDR3 is 15 amino acids long. Trimming took 0 bases from V and 4 from J, leaving 13 bases between them. CDR3 sequence (DNA): TGTGCCAGCAGCGTAGAAGATCGGTCAGTCTATGGCTACACCTTC. Its protein product is CASSVEDRSVYGYTF.

The V and J genes are TRBV5-6 and TRBJ2-6; D is unresolved. This CDR3 has 13 amino acids. V lost 4 bases to trimming and J lost 1 base, with 3 bases between them. Germline assignment: CDR1 SGHDT and CDR2 YYEEEE. The CDR3 DNA sequence: TGTGCCAGCAGCGGATCTGGGGCCAACGTCCTGACTTTC. Translating gives CASSGSGANVLTF. Looking up the rest from reference TRBV5-6 and TRBJ2-6 gives the full variable domain: DAGVTQSPTHLIKTRGQQVTLRCSPKSGHDTVSWYQQALGQGPQFIFQYYEEEERQRGNFPDRFSGHQFPNYSSELNVNALLLGDSALYLCASSGSGANVLTFGAGSRLTVL.